The clone carrying this TCR beta chain has more than one count but fewer than ten. As yet, its antigen is unknown. The germline CDR1 and CDR2 sequences are SGHRS and YFSETQ. V lost 0 bases and J 8 bases, leaving 12 bases between the germline ends. The CDR3 length is 14 residues. The data originate from a study of T-cell memory formation after mild COVID-19. Study-level background: Clusters of TCRs were largely donor specific. Study findings and constraints: Clones which contracted sat mainly in CM and EM if CD4+, and in EMRA if CD8+.

TCRdb processed the 5' RACE reads anew with MiXCR; each CDR3 protein has one entry. The sample has about 610,000 distinct CDR3 sequences, about 18% seen once. Sequencing was carried out using PBMCs or a T cell subset sorted from them (not recorded which). The chain joins TRBV5-1 to TRBJ2-1, with D perhaps TRBD2 (5 bases). This receptor was obtained from an adult woman who had mild COVID-19 (a few samples of this study predate the infection). Cell type and time point are not known. The DNA for the CDR3 is TGCGCCAGCAGCTTGGTAGCTGGGAGTGATGAGCAGTTCTTC. Amino acids: CASSLVAGSDEQFF. The entire variable domain, with the rest obtained from reference TRBV5-1 and TRBJ2-1, is as follows: KAGVTQTPRYLIKTRGQQVTLSCSPISGHRSVSWYQQTPGQGLQFLFEYFSETQRNKGNFPGRFSGRQFSNSRSEMNVSTLELGDSALYLCASSLVAGSDEQFFGPGTRLTVL.